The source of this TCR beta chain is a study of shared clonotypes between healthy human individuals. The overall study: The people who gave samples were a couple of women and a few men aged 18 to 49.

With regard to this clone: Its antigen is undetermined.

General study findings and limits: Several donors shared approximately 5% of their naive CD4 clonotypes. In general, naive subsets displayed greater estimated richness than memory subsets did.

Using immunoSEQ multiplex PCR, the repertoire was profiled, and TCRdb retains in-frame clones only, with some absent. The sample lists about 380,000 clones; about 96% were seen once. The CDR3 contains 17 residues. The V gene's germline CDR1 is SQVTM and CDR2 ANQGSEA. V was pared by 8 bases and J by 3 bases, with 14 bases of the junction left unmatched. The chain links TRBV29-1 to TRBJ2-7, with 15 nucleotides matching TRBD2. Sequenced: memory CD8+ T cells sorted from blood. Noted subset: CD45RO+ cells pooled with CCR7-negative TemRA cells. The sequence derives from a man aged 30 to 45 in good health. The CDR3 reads CSQRTSGRANGGYEQYF. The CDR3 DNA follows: TGCAGCCAAAGGACTAGCGGGAGGGCCAATGGGGGCTACGAGCAGTACTTC.